The clone carrying this TCR beta chain is medium-sized in the sample. One end of the junction varies from germline; a read error may be responsible. This entry comes from a study of low-dose radiotherapy and immunotherapy resistance in tumors. Covering alpha and beta chains, TRAV- and TRBV-specific primers were used for the first-strand cDNA. TCR amplification used about 18 PCR cycles, a constant-region primer and a V-primer adapter. With in vitro transcription, the isolated mRNA was amplified. TCRdb reprocessed the reads with MiXCR, giving one entry per CDR3 protein. Here the sample spans about 89,000 distinct CDR3 sequences, 8% to 10% being singletons. Specified time point: before trial treatment. Administered to the donors were nivolumab, ipilimumab, aspirin, low-dose cyclophosphamide and low-dose radiotherapy. Each eligible patient had an advanced solid tumor, and these tumors lacked tumor-infiltrating lymphocytes.

Germline V gene sequence: CDR1 SGHRS, CDR2 YFSETQ. This CDR3 contains 13 residues. V gene TRBV5-1 combines with J gene TRBJ2-1, with D perhaps matching TRBD2 (6 bases). Sequenced here: PBMCs, sampled before treatment. This receptor was obtained from a male donor with prostate cancer. The CDR3 protein is CASSLVSGNEQFF. As DNA, the CDR3 is TGTGCCAGCAGCTTGGTTAGCGGCAATGAGCAGTTCTTC.